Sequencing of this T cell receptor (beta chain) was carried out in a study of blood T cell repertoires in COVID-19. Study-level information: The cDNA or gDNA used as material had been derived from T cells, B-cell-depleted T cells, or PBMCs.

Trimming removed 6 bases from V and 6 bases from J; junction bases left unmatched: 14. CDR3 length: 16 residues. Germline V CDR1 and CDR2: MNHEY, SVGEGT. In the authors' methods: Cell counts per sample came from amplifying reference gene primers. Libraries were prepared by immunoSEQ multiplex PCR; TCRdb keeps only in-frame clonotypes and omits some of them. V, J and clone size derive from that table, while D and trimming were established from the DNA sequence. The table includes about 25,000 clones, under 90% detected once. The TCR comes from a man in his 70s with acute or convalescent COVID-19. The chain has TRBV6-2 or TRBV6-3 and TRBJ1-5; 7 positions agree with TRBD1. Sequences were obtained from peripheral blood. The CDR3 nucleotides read TGTGCCAGCAGCGGAATAAGACAGGGTGAGACTCAGCCCCAGCATTTT. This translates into CASSGIRQGETQPQHF.